The rows below give T cell receptor beta chains drawn from one sample of a study of OX40 agonist ivuxolimab in advanced cancers. The protocol was immunoSEQ multiplex PCR, while the TCRdb copy is restricted to in-frame clones and leaves out a portion. The data hold about 110,000 clones, with approximately 90% observed a single time. Sequenced material: CD4+ or CD8+ T cells sorted from blood, taken in a trial of the OX40 agonist ivuxolimab. The source of these receptors is an adult with an advanced solid tumor such as melanoma, head and neck, liver or kidney cancer. Both conserved end residues are trimmed from each CDR3. A D gene is named only where the DNA matches it firmly.

len	v_gene	j_gene	d_gene	CDR3aa
12	TRBV14	TRBJ2-1	-	ASSQVHGYNEQF
14	TRBV18	TRBJ1-1	TRBD1	ASSPRTGGDGTEAF
15	TRBV13	TRBJ1-3	TRBD1	ASSTQQGPRSGNTIY
13	TRBV19	TRBJ2-7	TRBD2	ASSIGAGGPYEQY
11	TRBV9	TRBJ2-7	TRBD1	ASSVGQHYEQY
12	TRBV13	TRBJ2-7	-	ASSLPRVPWEQY
12	TRBV6-5	TRBJ1-3	-	ASSSGGAGNTIY
13	TRBV2	TRBJ2-1	-	ASSERGPTGNEQF
13	TRBV27	TRBJ1-2	TRBD1	ASSLSRGLGYGYT
11	TRBV19	TRBJ1-2	TRBD1	ASSIGRDSGYT
14	TRBV7-9	TRBJ1-3	-	ASRAMDSASGNTIY
11	TRBV14	TRBJ2-1	-	ASSPRQALEQF
14	TRBV6-4	TRBJ2-2	TRBD1	ASSRTGTVITGELF
12	TRBV9	TRBJ1-1	-	ASSVEPGNKRAF
12	TRBV7-3	TRBJ2-3	TRBD1	ASSPGQGPDTQY
13	TRBV7-9	TRBJ2-7	TRBD2	ASSIRTSGGIEQY
16	TRBV27	TRBJ2-2	TRBD2	ASSFGIPSGSVGGELF
15	TRBV5-1	TRBJ2-1	TRBD2	ASSLTAGTSGRGEQF
13	TRBV27	TRBJ2-1	-	ASSLPDYSYNEQF